A selection of T cell receptor beta chains follows, all from one sample in a study of vaccination effects on CD4 cells after COVID-19. These receptors have no known antigen. Sequenced by immunoSEQ multiplex PCR; TCRdb stores in-frame clones only, minus some. Among tens of thousands of clones listed, about four fifths were seen once. This specimen consisted of CD4+ T cells from PBMCs cultured with HCoV-NL63 spike peptides, obtained before COVID-19 vaccination. These receptors came from a human donor who received a COVID-19 vaccine. Each CDR3 is given with its conserved first and last residue. Fields, in order: D gene, J gene, V gene, clone size, CDR3 DNA, CDR3 protein. A D gene is named only where the DNA matches it firmly. A clone size is listed for some rows: how often the clone was seen (once, few, many), or a class if it is expanded.

>.|TRBJ2-3|TRBV23-1|.
TGCGCCAGCAGTCAACAGGCCATTATCGGAACAGATACGCAGTATTTT
CASSQQAIIGTDTQYF
>.|TRBJ1-5|TRBV2|few
TGTGCCAGCAGAGGGGTACAGGGTTATCAGCCCCAGCATTTT
CASRGVQGYQPQHF
>.|TRBJ1-4|TRBV15|.
TGTGCCACCATGAGGGGGTCAAATGAAAAACTGTTTTTT
CATMRGSNEKLFF
>.|TRBJ2-3|TRBV20-1|.
TGCAGTGCTAGGGGCTCAGATACGCAGTATTTT
CSARGSDTQYF
>.|TRBJ1-4|TRBV18|.
TGTGCCAGCTCACCAGGAAGGGACGCTAATGAAAAACTGTTTTTT
CASSPGRDANEKLFF
>.|TRBJ1-2|TRBV2|.
TGTGCCAGCACGGGAGCAGGGGTCCGAGGCTACACCTTC
CASTGAGVRGYTF
>.|TRBJ1-5|TRBV19|.
TGTGCCAGTAGAACAGTTGGAAATAGCAATCAGCCCCAGCATTTT
CASRTVGNSNQPQHF
>.|TRBJ2-5|TRBV3-1/TRBV3-2|.
TGTGCCAGCACGGGTAGCCTCCAGACCCAGTACTTC
CASTGSLQTQYF
>.|TRBJ2-5|TRBV9|.
TGTGCCAGCAGCGTCTCGGGGTCCGGGGCCCAGTACTTC
CASSVSGSGAQYF
>.|TRBJ1-1|TRBV19|.
TGTGCCAGTAGTATGTGGCTGAACACTGAAGCTTTCTTT
CASSMWLNTEAFF
>.|TRBJ2-5|TRBV2|once
TGTGCCAGCAGTGCGGGGCGAGGGAATTGGGAGACCCAGTACTTC
CASSAGRGNWETQYF
>TRBD2|TRBJ2-1|TRBV18|.
TGTGCCAGCTCACCTGGACTAGCGGAGAACAATGAGCAGTTCTTC
CASSPGLAENNEQFF
>.|TRBJ2-1|TRBV19|few
TGTGCCAGTAGTATAGGGTCCGGGCGTGCGCAGTTCTTC
CASSIGSGRAQFF
>TRBD1|TRBJ2-5|TRBV28|.
TGTGCCAGCAGTCCCCCCGGGACAGCCCGGGAGACCCAGTACTTC
CASSPPGTARETQYF
>.|TRBJ2-5|TRBV7-9|.
TGTGCCAGCACCCGGGGTAGCGGAGAGACCCAGTACTTC
CASTRGSGETQYF
>.|TRBJ1-2|TRBV14|.
TGTGCCAGCAGCCAAGGGATAGGCATCTATGGCTACACCTTC
CASSQGIGIYGYTF
>.|TRBJ1-1|TRBV6-6|.
TGTGCCAGCAGTTACGGGCAGGGCCTGGGCACTGAAGCTTTCTTT
CASSYGQGLGTEAFF
>.|TRBJ1-5|TRBV28|.
TGTGCCAGCAGTCCCCCCGTAGAGGGCGAGCGTCAGCCCCAGCATTTT
CASSPPVEGERQPQHF
>.|TRBJ1-6|TRBV19|.
TGTGCCAGTACTACCGACAGGAGCGGTTCACCCCTCCACTTT
CASTTDRSGSPLHF
>.|TRBJ1-6|TRBV4-2|.
TGTGCCAGCAGCGTGTCGGGGCCGTCAAATTCACCCCTCCACTTT
CASSVSGPSNSPLHF
>.|TRBJ1-6|TRBV2|once
TGTGCCAGCAGCCCCGAGGGACCGAGTTTTTCACCCCTCCACTTT
CASSPEGPSFSPLHF
>.|TRBJ2-3|TRBV18|.
TGTGCCAGCTCTCCGGACCGGAGCACAGATACGCAGTATTTT
CASSPDRSTDTQYF
>.|TRBJ1-4|TRBV5-1|.
TGCGCCAGCAGCTTCTCCTTACAGGGAACTAATGAAAAACTGTTTTTT
CASSFSLQGTNEKLFF
>.|TRBJ2-3|TRBV6-2/TRBV6-3|once
TGTGCCAGCAGTCTTCAGGGGGGAACGCAGTATTTT
CASSLQGGTQYF
>.|TRBJ2-5|TRBV5-4|.
TGTGCCAGCAGCTTGGATCACAGTCAAGAGACCCAGTACTTC
CASSLDHSQETQYF
>.|TRBJ1-2|TRBV6-5|.
TGTGCCAGCAGTTACGGCAGGAACTATGGCTACACCTTC
CASSYGRNYGYTF
>.|TRBJ1-4|TRBV30|.
TGTGCCTGGAGCGGGGACGGGAGTAATGAAAAACTGTTTTTT
CAWSGDGSNEKLFF
>.|TRBJ2-5|TRBV5-1|.
TGCGCCAGCAGCTTGGGCGCAGGGTTGGGAGAGACCCAGTACTTC
CASSLGAGLGETQYF
>TRBD2|TRBJ2-6|TRBV5-1|.
TGCGCCAGCAGCCGCGACCTAGCGGGGGTCTCTGGGGCCAACGTCCTGACTTTC
CASSRDLAGVSGANVLTF
>.|TRBJ1-1|TRBV24-1|.
TGTGCCACCAGTGTAGGACCAGGACAAGGGAACACTGAAGCTTTCTTT
CATSVGPGQGNTEAFF
>.|TRBJ2-5|TRBV4-3|.
TGCGCCAGCAGCCAAGAGTCCCCCGGCCTGTACCAAGAGACCCAGTACTTC
CASSQESPGLYQETQYF
>TRBD1|TRBJ1-1|TRBV25-1|.
TGTGCCAGCAGTGAGGACAGGGGGCTGGGGACTGAAGCTTTCTTT
CASSEDRGLGTEAFF